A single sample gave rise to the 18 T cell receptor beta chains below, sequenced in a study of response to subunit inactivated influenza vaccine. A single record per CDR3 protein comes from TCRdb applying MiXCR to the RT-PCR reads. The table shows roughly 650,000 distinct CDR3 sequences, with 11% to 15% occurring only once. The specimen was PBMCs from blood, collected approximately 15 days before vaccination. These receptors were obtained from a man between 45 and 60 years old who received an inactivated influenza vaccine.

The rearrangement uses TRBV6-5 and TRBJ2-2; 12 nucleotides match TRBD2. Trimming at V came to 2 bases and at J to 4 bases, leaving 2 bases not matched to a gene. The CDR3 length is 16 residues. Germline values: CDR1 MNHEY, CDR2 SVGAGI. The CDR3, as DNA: TGTGCCAGCAGTTACCGACTAGCGGGAGTCACCGGGGAGCTGTTTTTT. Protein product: CASSYRLAGVTGELFF.

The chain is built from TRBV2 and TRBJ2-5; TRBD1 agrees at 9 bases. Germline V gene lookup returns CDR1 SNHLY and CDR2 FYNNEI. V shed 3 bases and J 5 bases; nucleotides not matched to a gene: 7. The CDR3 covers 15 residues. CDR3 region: CASSDSGQGSETQYF. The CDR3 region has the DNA TGTGCCAGCAGTGATAGCGGACAGGGGAGTGAGACCCAGTACTTC.

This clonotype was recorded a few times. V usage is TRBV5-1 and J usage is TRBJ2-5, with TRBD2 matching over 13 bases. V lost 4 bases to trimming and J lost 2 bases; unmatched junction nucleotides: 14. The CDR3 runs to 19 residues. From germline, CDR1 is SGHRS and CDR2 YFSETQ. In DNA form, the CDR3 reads TGCGCCAGCAGCACCGGCGGGACTCTGGGACTAGCGGGACAAGAGACCCAGTACTTC. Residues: CASSTGGTLGLAGQETQYF. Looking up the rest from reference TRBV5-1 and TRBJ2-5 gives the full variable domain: KAGVTQTPRYLIKTRGQQVTLSCSPISGHRSVSWYQQTPGQGLQFLFEYFSETQRNKGNFPGRFSGRQFSNSRSEMNVSTLELGDSALYLCASSTGGTLGLAGQETQYFGPGTRLLVL.

DNA of the CDR3: TGTGCCGGAGGGAGGGAAGGAACAGATACGCAGTATTTT. Encoded protein: CAGGREGTDTQYF. The chain recombines TRBV2 with TRBJ2-3, with 7 positions matching TRBD2. The V gene's germline CDR1 is SNHLY and CDR2 FYNNEI. The CDR3 sequence is 13 residues long. J lost 3 bases, V lost 11 bases, and 8 bases had no gene match. The whole variable domain, remainder taken from reference TRBV2 and TRBJ2-3, is EPEVTQTPSHQVTQMGQEVILRCVPISNHLYFYWYRQILGQKVEFLVSFYNNEISEKSEIFDDQFSVERPDGSNFTLKIRSTKLEDSAMYFCAGGREGTDTQYFGPGTRLTVL.

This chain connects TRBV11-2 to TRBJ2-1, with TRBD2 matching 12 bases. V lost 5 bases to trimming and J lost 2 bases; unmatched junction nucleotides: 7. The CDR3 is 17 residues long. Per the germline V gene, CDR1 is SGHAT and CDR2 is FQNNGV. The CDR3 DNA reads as TGTGCCAGCAGCCCCCGACTAGCGGGGGAAACCTACAATGAGCAGTTCTTC. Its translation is CASSPRLAGETYNEQFF. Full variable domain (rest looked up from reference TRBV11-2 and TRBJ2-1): EAGVAQSPRYKIIEKRQSVAFWCNPISGHATLYWYQQILGQGPKLLIQFQNNGVVDDSQLPKDRFSAERLKGVDSTLKIQPAKLEDSAVYLCASSPRLAGETYNEQFFGPGTRLTVL.

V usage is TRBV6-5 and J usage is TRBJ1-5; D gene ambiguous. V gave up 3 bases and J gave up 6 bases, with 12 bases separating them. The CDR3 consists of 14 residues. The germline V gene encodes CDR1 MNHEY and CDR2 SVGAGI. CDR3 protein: CASSYNGYGQPQHF. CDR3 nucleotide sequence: TGTGCCAGCAGTTATAATGGGTATGGTCAGCCCCAGCATTTT.

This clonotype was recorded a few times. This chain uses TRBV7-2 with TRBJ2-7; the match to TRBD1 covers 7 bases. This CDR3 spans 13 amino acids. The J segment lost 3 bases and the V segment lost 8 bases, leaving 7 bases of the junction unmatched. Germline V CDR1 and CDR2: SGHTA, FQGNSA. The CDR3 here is CASADRVSYEQYF. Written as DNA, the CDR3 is TGTGCCAGCGCTGACAGGGTGAGCTACGAGCAGTACTTC.

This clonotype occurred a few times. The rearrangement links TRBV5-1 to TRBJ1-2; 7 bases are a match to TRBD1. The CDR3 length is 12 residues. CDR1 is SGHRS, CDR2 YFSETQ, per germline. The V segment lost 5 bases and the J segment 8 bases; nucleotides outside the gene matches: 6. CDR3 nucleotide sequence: TGCGCCAGCAGTTCGGGAGGGGGCGGCTACACCTTC. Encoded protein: CASSSGGGGYTF.

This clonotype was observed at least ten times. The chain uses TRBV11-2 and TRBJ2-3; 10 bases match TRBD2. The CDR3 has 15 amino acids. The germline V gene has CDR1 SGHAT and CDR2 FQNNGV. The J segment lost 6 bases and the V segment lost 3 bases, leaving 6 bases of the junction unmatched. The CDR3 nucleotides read TGTGCCAGCAGCTTCAAGCGGGGGGGCTTCGATACGCAGTATTTT. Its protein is CASSFKRGGFDTQYF.

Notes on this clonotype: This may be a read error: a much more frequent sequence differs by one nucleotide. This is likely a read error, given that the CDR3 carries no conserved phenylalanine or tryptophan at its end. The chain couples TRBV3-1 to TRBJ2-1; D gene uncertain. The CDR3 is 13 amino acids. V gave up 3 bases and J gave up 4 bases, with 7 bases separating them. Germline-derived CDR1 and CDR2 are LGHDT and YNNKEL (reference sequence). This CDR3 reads CASSHDLYNEQFL. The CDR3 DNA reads TGTGCCAGCAGCCATGATTTATACAATGAGCAGTTCCTC.

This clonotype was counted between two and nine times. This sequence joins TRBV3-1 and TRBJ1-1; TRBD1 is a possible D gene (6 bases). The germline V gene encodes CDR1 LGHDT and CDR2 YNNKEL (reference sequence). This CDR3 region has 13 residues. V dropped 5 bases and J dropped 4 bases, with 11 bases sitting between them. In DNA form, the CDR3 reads TGTGCCAGCAGCGCCCAGGGGTCCACTGAAGCTTTCTTT. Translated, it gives CASSAQGSTEAFF.

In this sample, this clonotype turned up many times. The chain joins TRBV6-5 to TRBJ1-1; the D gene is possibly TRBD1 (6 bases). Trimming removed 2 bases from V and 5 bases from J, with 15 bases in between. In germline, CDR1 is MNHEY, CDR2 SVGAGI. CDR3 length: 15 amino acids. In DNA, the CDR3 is TGTGCCAGCAGTTACCCTCTAGGGGGTTGGACTGAAGCTTTCTTT. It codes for CASSYPLGGWTEAFF.

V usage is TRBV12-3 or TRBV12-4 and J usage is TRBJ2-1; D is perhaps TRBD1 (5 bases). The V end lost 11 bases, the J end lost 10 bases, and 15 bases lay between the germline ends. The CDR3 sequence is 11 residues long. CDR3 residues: CAVSGLREQFF. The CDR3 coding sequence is TGTGCCGTCTCAGGGTTAAGGGAGCAGTTCTTC.

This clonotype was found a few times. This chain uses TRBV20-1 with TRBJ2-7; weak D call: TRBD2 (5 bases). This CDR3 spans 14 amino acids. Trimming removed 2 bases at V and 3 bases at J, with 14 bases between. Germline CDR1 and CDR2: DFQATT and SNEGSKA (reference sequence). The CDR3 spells CSARSRTGIYEQYF. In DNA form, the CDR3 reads TGCAGTGCTAGATCTCGGACGGGGATCTACGAGCAGTACTTC.

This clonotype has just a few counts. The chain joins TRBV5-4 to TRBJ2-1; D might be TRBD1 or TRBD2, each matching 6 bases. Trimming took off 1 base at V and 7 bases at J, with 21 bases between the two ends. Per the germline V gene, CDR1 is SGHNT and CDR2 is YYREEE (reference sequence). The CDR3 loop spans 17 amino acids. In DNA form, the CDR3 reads TGTGCCAGCAGCTTGACCCCTGCCGGGGGCCTAGGAAATGAGCAGTTCTTC. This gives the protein CASSLTPAGGLGNEQFF.

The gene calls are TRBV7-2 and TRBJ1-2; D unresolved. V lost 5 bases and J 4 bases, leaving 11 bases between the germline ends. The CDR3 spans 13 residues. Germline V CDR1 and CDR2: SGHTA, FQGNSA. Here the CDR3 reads CASSVKGGYGYTF. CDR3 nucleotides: TGTGCCAGCAGCGTGAAGGGTGGCTATGGCTACACCTTC.

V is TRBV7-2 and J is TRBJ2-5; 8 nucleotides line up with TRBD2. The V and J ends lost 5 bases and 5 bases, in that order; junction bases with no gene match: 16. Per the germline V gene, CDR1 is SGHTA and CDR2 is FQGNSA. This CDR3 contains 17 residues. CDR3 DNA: TGTGCCAGCAGCCAAGGCGCTCAGCGGGGGAGGCGGGAGACCCAGTACTTC. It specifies CASSQGAQRGRRETQYF.

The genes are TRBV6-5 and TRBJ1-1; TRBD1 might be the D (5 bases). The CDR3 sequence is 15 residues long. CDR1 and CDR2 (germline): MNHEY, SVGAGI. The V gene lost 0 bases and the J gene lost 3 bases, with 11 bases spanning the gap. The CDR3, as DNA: TGTGCCAGCAGTTACTCGGGAGGGGCGTACACTGAAGCTTTCTTT. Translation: CASSYSGGAYTEAFF.